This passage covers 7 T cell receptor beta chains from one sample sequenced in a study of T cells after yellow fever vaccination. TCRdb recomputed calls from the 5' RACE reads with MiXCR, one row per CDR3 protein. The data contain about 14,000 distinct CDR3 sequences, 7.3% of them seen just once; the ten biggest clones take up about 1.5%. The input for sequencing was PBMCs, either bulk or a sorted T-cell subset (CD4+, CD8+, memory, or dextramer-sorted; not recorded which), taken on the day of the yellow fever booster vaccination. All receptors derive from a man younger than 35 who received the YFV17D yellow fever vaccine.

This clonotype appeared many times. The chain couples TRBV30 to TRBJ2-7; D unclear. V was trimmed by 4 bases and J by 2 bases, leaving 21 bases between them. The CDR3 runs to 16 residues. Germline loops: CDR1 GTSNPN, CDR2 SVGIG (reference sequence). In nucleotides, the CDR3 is TGTGCCTGGACCAAAGGATCTGAATCCGTTGCCTACGAGCAGTACTTC. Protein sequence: CAWTKGSESVAYEQYF.

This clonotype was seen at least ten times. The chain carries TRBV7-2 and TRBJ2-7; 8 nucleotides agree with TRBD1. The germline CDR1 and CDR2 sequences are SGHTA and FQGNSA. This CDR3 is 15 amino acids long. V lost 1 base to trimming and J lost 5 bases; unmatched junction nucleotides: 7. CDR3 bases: TGTGCCAGCAGCTTAGTGGGGACAGGAAGCCACGAGCAGTACGTC. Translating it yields CASSLVGTGSHEQYV.

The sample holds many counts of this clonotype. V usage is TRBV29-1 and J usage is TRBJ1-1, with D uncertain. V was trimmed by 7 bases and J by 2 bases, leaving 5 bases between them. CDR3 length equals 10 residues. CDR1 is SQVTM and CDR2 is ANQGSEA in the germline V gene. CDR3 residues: CSADNTEAFF. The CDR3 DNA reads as TGCAGCGCAGACAACACTGAAGCTTTCTTT.

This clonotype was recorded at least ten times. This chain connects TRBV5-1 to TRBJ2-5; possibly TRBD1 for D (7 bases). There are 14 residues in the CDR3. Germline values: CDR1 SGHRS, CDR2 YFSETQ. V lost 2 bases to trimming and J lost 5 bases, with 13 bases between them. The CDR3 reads CASSFSAGGETQYF. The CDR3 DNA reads TGCGCCAGCAGCTTTTCGGCAGGGGGGGAGACCCAGTACTTC.

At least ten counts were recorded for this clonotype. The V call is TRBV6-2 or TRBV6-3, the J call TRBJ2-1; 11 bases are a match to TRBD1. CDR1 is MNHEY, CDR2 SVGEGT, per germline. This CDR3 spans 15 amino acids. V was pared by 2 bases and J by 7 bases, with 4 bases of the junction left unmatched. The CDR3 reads CASSYPGQGANEQFF. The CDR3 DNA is TGTGCCAGCAGTTACCCAGGACAGGGGGCGAATGAGCAGTTCTTC.

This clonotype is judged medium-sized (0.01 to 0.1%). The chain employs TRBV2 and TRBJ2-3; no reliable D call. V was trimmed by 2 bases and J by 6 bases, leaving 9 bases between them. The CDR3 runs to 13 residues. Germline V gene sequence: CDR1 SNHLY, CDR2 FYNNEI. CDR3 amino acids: CASSEPFTDTQYF. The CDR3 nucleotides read TGTGCCAGCAGTGAACCCTTCACGGATACGCAGTATTTT.

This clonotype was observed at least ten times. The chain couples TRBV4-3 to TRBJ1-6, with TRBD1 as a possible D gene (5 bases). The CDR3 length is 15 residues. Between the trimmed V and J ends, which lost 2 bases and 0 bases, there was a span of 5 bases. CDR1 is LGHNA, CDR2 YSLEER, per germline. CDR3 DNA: TGCGCCAGCAGCCAACAGGGCTCCTATAATTCACCCCTCCACTTT. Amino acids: CASSQQGSYNSPLHF.